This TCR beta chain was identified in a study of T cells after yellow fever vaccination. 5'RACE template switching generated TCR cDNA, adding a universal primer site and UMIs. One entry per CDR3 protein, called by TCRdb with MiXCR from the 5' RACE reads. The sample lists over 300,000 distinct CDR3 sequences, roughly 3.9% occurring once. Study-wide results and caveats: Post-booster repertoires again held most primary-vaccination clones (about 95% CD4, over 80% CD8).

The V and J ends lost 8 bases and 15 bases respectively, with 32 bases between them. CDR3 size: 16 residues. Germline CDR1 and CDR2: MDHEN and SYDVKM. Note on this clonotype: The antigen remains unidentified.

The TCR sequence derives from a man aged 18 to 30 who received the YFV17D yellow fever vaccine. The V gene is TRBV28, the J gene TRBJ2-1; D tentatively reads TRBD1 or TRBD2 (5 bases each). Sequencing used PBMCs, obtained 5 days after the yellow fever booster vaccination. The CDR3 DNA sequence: TGTGCCAGCGCGTCTCTGGACCATGGGACGCTGAACCGATGGTTCTTC. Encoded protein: CASASLDHGTLNRWFF. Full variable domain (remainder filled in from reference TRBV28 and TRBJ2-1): DVKVTQSSRYLVKRTGEKVFLECVQDMDHENMFWYRQDPGLGLRLIYFSYDVKMKEKGDIPEGYSVSREKKERFSLILESASTNQTSMYLCASASLDHGTLNRWFFGPGTRLTVL.